This T cell receptor beta chain is from a study of blood T cell repertoires in COVID-19. The wider study: The United States, Italy and Spain were the sources of the acute and convalescent COVID-19 samples. T cells, B-cell-depleted T cells, or PBMCs provided the cDNA or gDNA that served as material.

Looked up from germline, CDR1 is LNHDA and CDR2 is SQIVND (reference sequence). The ends lost 5 bases at V and 4 bases at J; junction bases unmatched: 7. CDR3 length: 15 residues. The authors' processing: Reference gene primers were amplified, and this amplification served to estimate nucleated cell counts. Repertoires were generated with immunoSEQ multiplex PCR, while TCRdb's copy carries only in-frame clones and drops some. The V and J calls and clone size were taken over from that table, and D and trimming were inferred from the DNA. The sample consists of just under 150,000 clones, roughly 82% of them appearing once.

The chain has TRBV19 and TRBJ2-4; 8 bases are shared with TRBD2. The source material was peripheral blood. The sequence derives from a human donor in a cohort sampled during active COVID-19. CDR3 sequence (DNA): TGTGCCAGTAGTTCCGGGGGGGCAGGGAAAAACATTCAGTACTTC. It yields the protein CASSSGGAGKNIQYF.